This paragraph reports one T cell receptor beta chain. The antigen is unknown. The data originate from a study of T-cell reconstitution after alpha-beta-depleted transplantation in children. In germline, CDR1 is LNHDA, CDR2 SQIVND (reference sequence). The CDR3 loop spans 13 amino acids. The V end was cut by 1 base, the J end by 2 bases, with 3 bases between. Unique molecular identifiers were incorporated into the prepared TCRbeta library. One entry per CDR3 protein results from TCRdb running MiXCR on the PCR reads. The sample contains about 300,000 distinct CDR3 sequences, around 7.3% of which appear only once. Regarding the study as a whole: One year after transplant, T-cell counts and diversity came mostly from newly produced T cells.

This TCR derives from a female patient under 10 years old who had a stem cell transplant for Fanconi anemia, so the T cells may come from the graft donor. The sequenced sample was peripheral blood, obtained 360 days after TCRalphabeta/CD19-depleted stem cell transplant. The chain uses TRBV19 and TRBJ2-1; D uncertain. The CDR3 DNA sequence: TGTGCCAGTAGTATAGTAGCCTACAATGAGCAGTTCTTC. Protein sequence: CASSIVAYNEQFF.